Shown below are 9 T cell receptor beta chains from a single sample sequenced in a study of neoadjuvant anti-PD-1 for oral cavity cancer. Assay used: immunoSEQ multiplex PCR; TCRdb lists only in-frame clones, some missing. The table has about 72,000 clones, over 70% seen once; the top ten hold about 3.4%. Sequenced material: PBMCs, taken before nivolumab (anti-PD-1) treatment. These receptors came from a person between 40 and 79 years old with oral cavity squamous cell carcinoma.

The V gene is TRBV30, the J gene TRBJ1-2, with D uncertain. Trimming pared 1 base from V and 6 bases from J, leaving 12 bases between. Germline CDR1 and CDR2: GTSNPN and SVGIG (reference sequence). CDR3 size: 13 residues. The CDR3 loop is CAWSEQTSHGYTF. The DNA of the CDR3 is TGTGCCTGGAGTGAACAGACGTCGCATGGCTACACCTTC.

This sequence joins TRBV11-2 and TRBJ1-2; D uncertain. CDR3 length: 14 amino acids. Germline V gives CDR1 SGHAT, CDR2 FQNNGV. V shed 2 bases and J shed 3 bases, with 10 bases lying between them. CDR3 in DNA: TGTGCCAGCAGCTTAAGTCCCGGCCACTATGGCTACACCTTC. This gives the protein CASSLSPGHYGYTF.

This chain joins TRBV7-6 and TRBJ2-7, with TRBD2 matching over 12 bases. There are 16 residues in the CDR3. Germline V CDR1 and CDR2: SGHVS, FNYEAQ. J gave up 7 bases and V 5 bases, and 12 bases lay outside the gene matches. This CDR3 reads CASSPPGLAGGREQYF. The CDR3 DNA is TGTGCCAGCAGCCCCCCGGGACTAGCGGGCGGGAGGGAGCAGTACTTC. Based on the CDR3 plus reference TRBV7-6 and TRBJ2-7, the full variable domain is GAGVSQSPRYKVTKRGQDVALRCDPISGHVSLYWYRQALGQGPEFLTYFNYEAQQDKSGLPNDRFSAERPEGSISTLTIQRTEQRDSAMYRCASSPPGLAGGREQYFGPGTRLTVT.

The chain carries TRBV4-1 and TRBJ2-7; 7 bases line up with TRBD1. The CDR3 is 16 amino acids. CDR1 is MGHRA, CDR2 YSYEKL, per germline. With 0 bases clipped from V and 5 bases from J, the junction kept 10 bases outside the gene matches. Here the CDR3 reads CASSQDLRQGFHEQYF. The DNA for the CDR3 is TGCGCCAGCAGCCAAGATTTGAGACAGGGTTTCCACGAGCAGTACTTC.

This sequence joins TRBV5-8 and TRBJ1-5; D is perhaps TRBD1 (6 bases). CDR3 size: 14 residues. CDR1 SGHTS and CDR2 YDEGEE come from the germline V gene. V was trimmed by 4 bases and J by 6 bases, leaving 14 bases between them. The CDR3 here is CASSPPRGSQPQHF. The CDR3 nucleotides read TGTGCCAGCAGCCCGCCGAGGGGGAGTCAGCCCCAGCATTTT.

The DNA of the CDR3 is TGTGCCAGCTTTCTACTTTACAGGGTCATGAACACTGAAGCTTTCTTT. This translates into CASFLLYRVMNTEAFF. The V gene is TRBV2, the J gene TRBJ1-1; D possibly corresponds to TRBD1 (6 bases). Germline CDR1 reads SNHLY; CDR2 reads FYNNEI. Trimming took 8 bases from V and 0 from J, leaving 19 bases between them. The CDR3 length is 16 residues.

The sample holds one count of this clone. The CDR3, as DNA: TGTGCCAGCAGCCAAGAGTGGGCGGGTTCCTACGAGCAGTACTTC. Its protein is CASSQEWAGSYEQYF. The chain carries TRBV4-2 and TRBJ2-7; tentatively, D is TRBD2 (5 bases). V dropped 0 bases and J dropped 1 base, with 10 bases sitting between them. The CDR3 loop spans 15 amino acids. Germline-derived CDR1 and CDR2 are LGHNA and YNFKEQ.

This sequence joins TRBV29-1 and TRBJ2-1; possible D gene TRBD1, 6 bases. This CDR3 spans 12 amino acids. CDR1 and CDR2 from the germline V gene are SQVTM and ANQGSEA. Between the trimmed V and J ends, which lost 5 bases and 9 bases, there was a span of 14 bases. In nucleotides, the CDR3 is TGCAGCGTTAGGACAGAGCCAGGTGAGCAGTTCTTC. As protein: CSVRTEPGEQFF.

V usage is TRBV7-9 and J usage is TRBJ1-1; D gene ambiguous. Germline lookup yields CDR1 SEHNR and CDR2 FQNEAQ (reference sequence). This CDR3 has 15 amino acids. V gave up 6 bases and J gave up 0 bases, with 14 bases separating them. CDR3 region: CASRSPIPLNTEAFF. In DNA form, the CDR3 reads TGTGCCAGCAGAAGTCCTATACCCTTGAACACTGAAGCTTTCTTT. The variable domain in full, with the rest retrieved from reference TRBV7-9 and TRBJ1-1, is DTGVSQNPRHKITKRGQNVTFRCDPISEHNRLYWYRQTLGQGPEFLTYFQNEAQLEKSRLLSDRFSAERPKGSFSTLEIQRTEQGDSAMYLCASRSPIPLNTEAFFGQGTRLTVV.